This paragraph covers one T cell receptor beta chain sequence. Its antigen remains unidentified. V lost 0 bases, J lost 7 bases, and 6 bases stayed unmatched. The CDR3 has 16 residues. The data derive from a study of lymphopenia after photon versus proton radiotherapy. Using immunoSEQ multiplex PCR, the repertoire was profiled, and TCRdb retains in-frame clones only, with some absent. The data contain tens of thousands of clones, just under 85% of them singletons. Study conclusions and caveats: Under photons, naive T cells and diversity fell while effector/memory populations rose.

This TCR was sampled from a woman between 50 and 59 years old with pancreatic cancer. The chain combines TRBV23-1 with TRBJ1-2, with 12 bases lining up with TRBD1. TRBV23-1 is designated an ORF whose function remains uncertain. The sequenced sample was peripheral blood, obtained from a patient treated with photon-based radiotherapy. The CDR3: CASSQSTGTGGIGYTF. CDR3 DNA sequence: TGCGCCAGCAGTCAATCAACCGGGACAGGGGGCATTGGCTACACCTTC.